What follows are 16 T cell receptor beta chains derived from one specimen sequenced in a study of technical replicates of blood from a few donors (dated by TCRdb to about 2017). The library was obtained by the immunoSEQ multiplex PCR assay. TCRdb limited this immuneACCESS table to in-frame rearrangements with V and J called. A share of clones is missing; checked studies link under half to unresolved V genes, and the rest is unexplained. The sample yields about 75,000 clones; nearly 98% were counted once. Clones ranked in the top ten supply about 0.29% of the sample. The specimen was T cells isolated from PBMCs. The receptor source for this set is a human donor in good health.

The chain has TRBV15 and TRBJ1-5; the D is unclear. This CDR3 comprises 15 residues. V dropped 0 bases and J dropped 0 bases, with 6 bases sitting between them. Germline V gives CDR1 LNHNV, CDR2 YYDKDF (reference sequence). In DNA, the CDR3 is TGTGCCACCAGCAGAGATCCCCATAGCAATCAGCCCCAGCATTTT. Translating gives CATSRDPHSNQPQHF. Drawing the rest from reference TRBV15 and TRBJ1-5, the complete variable domain is DAMVIQNPRYQVTQFGKPVTLSCSQTLNHNVMYWYQQKSSQAPKLLFHYYDKDFNNEADTPDNFQSRRPNTSFCFLDIRSPGLGDTAMYLCATSRDPHSNQPQHFGDGTRLSIL.

This chain uses TRBV30 with TRBJ1-5; D gene unclear. V lost 3 bases, J lost 0 bases, and 18 bases lay in between. The CDR3 contains 17 residues. The germline V gene has CDR1 GTSNPN and CDR2 SVGIG (reference sequence). The CDR3 loop reads CAWSFPAGDNSNQPQHF. The CDR3 coding sequence is TGTGCCTGGAGCTTCCCAGCGGGAGATAATAGCAATCAGCCCCAGCATTTT.

The chain links TRBV19 to TRBJ2-4, with D possibly TRBD2 on 5 matching bases. The CDR3 runs to 13 residues. The V gene lost 3 bases and the J gene lost 3 bases, with 6 bases spanning the gap. The germline V gene has CDR1 LNHDA and CDR2 SQIVND (reference sequence). CDR3 sequence: CASSIEGKNIQYF. DNA of the CDR3: TGTGCCAGTAGTATTGAGGGCAAAAACATTCAGTACTTC. The full variable domain, with the rest looked up from reference TRBV19 and TRBJ2-4, is DGGITQSPKYLFRKEGQNVTLSCEQNLNHDAMYWYRQDPGQGLRLIYYSQIVNDFQKGDIAEGYSVSREKKESFPLTVTSAQKNPTAFYLCASSIEGKNIQYFGAGTRLSVL.

The rearrangement links TRBV7-2 to TRBJ1-1; a weak D match, TRBD1 (5 bases). Trimming removed 2 bases from V and 0 bases from J, with 13 bases in between. The CDR3 length is 16 residues. Germline CDR1 and CDR2: SGHTA and FQGNSA. The CDR3 DNA follows: TGTGCCAGCAGCTTAACGGCAAGGGGCATGAACACTGAAGCTTTCTTT. This sequence encodes CASSLTARGMNTEAFF.

This chain uses TRBV7-9 with TRBJ2-3; TRBD2 agrees at 8 bases. V shed 1 base, J shed 0 bases, and the junction held 3 bases outside the gene matches. CDR3 length equals 16 residues. Germline CDR1 is SEHNR and CDR2 is FQNEAQ (reference sequence). The CDR3, as DNA: TGTGCCAGCAGCTTAGTACTAGCGGTTAGCACAGATACGCAGTATTTT. Its translation is CASSLVLAVSTDTQYF. Filled out from reference TRBV7-9 and TRBJ2-3, the complete variable domain reads DTGVSQNPRHKITKRGQNVTFRCDPISEHNRLYWYRQTLGQGPEFLTYFQNEAQLEKSRLLSDRFSAERPKGSFSTLEIQRTEQGDSAMYLCASSLVLAVSTDTQYFGPGTRLTVL.

The chain links TRBV11-3 to TRBJ2-7; the D gene is possibly TRBD2 (5 bases). The germline V and J ends were trimmed by 0 bases and 5 bases, with 14 bases remaining between them. CDR3 length: 15 amino acids. Germline V gene lookup returns CDR1 SGHNT and CDR2 YENEEA. This CDR3 is CASSLDPTRSDEQYF. The CDR3 DNA sequence: TGTGCCAGCAGCTTAGATCCAACTAGATCAGACGAGCAGTACTTC. Full variable domain (rest looked up from reference TRBV11-3 and TRBJ2-7): EAGVVQSPRYKIIEKKQPVAFWCNPISGHNTLYWYLQNLGQGPELLIRYENEEAVDDSQLPKDRFSAERLKGVDSTLKIQPAELGDSAVYLCASSLDPTRSDEQYFGPGTRLTVT.

This clone was counted a single time. This rearrangement joins TRBV18 to TRBJ1-4; unclear D gene. Trimming cost V 6 bases and J 8 bases, with 13 bases left between them. Germline assignment: CDR1 KGHSH and CDR2 LQKENI. This CDR3 has 13 residues. In DNA form, the CDR3 reads TGTGCCAGCTCCCCTCGACACGGAGAAAAACTGTTTTTT. As protein: CASSPRHGEKLFF.

The rearrangement uses TRBV30 and TRBJ1-4; 8 bases align to TRBD1. Germline CDR1 reads GTSNPN; CDR2 reads SVGIG (reference sequence). V shed 3 bases, J shed 6 bases, and the junction held 6 bases outside the gene matches. The length of the CDR3 is 14 residues. The CDR3 sequence is CAWRKTGEDEKLFF. CDR3 nucleotides: TGTGCCTGGAGAAAGACAGGGGAGGATGAAAAACTGTTTTTT.

A single count supports this clone. The V and J genes are TRBV6-5 and TRBJ1-2; D is perhaps TRBD1 (5 bases). Germline V gene data show CDR1 as MNHEY and CDR2 as SVGAGI. V lost 10 bases to trimming and J lost 6 bases, with 15 bases between them. There are 12 residues in the CDR3. CDR3 region: CATQDLRNGYTF. Written as DNA, the CDR3 is TGTGCCACACAGGACCTGAGAAATGGCTACACCTTC.

The rearrangement joins TRBV30 to TRBJ1-1; 7 bases match TRBD1. Trimming took 5 bases from V and 8 from J; bases not matched to a gene: 14. This CDR3 region has 14 residues. Germline assignment: CDR1 GTSNPN and CDR2 SVGIG (reference sequence). CDR3 residues: CAWGTVTSPKEAFF. CDR3 bases: TGTGCCTGGGGGACAGTGACAAGCCCAAAAGAAGCTTTCTTT.

The V gene is TRBV4-2, the J gene TRBJ2-6, with unresolved D. This CDR3 is 19 amino acids long. Germline values: CDR1 LGHNA, CDR2 YNFKEQ. Trimming left V 4 bases short and J 0 bases short, with 19 bases between. The CDR3: CASSPRPSGPLSGANVLTF. Here the CDR3 DNA reads TGTGCCAGCAGCCCGCGCCCCTCAGGCCCCCTCTCTGGGGCCAACGTCCTGACTTTC.

The gene calls are TRBV5-5 and TRBJ2-7, with a possible D match to TRBD2 (5 bases). Germline V gene sequence: CDR1 SGHKS, CDR2 YYEKEE (reference sequence). V was trimmed by 0 bases and J by 3 bases, leaving 10 bases between them. This CDR3 is built from 14 residues. CDR3 region: CASSLDRGFYEQYF. The CDR3 DNA sequence: TGTGCCAGCAGCTTGGACCGGGGATTCTACGAGCAGTACTTC.

This clone occurred once. The CDR3 DNA is TGTGCCAGCAGCTTCGGCGGGGGACGGCACTACGAGCAGTACTTC. It is translated as CASSFGGGRHYEQYF. The rearrangement joins TRBV28 to TRBJ2-7; 7 bases map to TRBD2. The CDR3 is made up of 15 amino acids. The junction had 11 bases not matched to a gene; V was cut back by 6 bases and J by 3 bases. The V gene's germline CDR1 is MDHEN and CDR2 SYDVKM.

The V and J genes are TRBV9 and TRBJ2-7; TRBD1 matches 9 bases. Per germline, CDR1 SGDLS and CDR2 YYNGEE. This CDR3 is 13 amino acids long. Losses at the gene ends were 0 bases for V and 5 bases for J; bases not matched to a gene: 0. CDR3 in amino acids: CASSVGTGDEQYF. CDR3 bases: TGTGCCAGCAGCGTAGGGACAGGGGACGAGCAGTACTTC. The full variable domain, rest sourced from reference TRBV9 and TRBJ2-7, is DSGVTQTPKHLITATGQRVTLRCSPRSGDLSVYWYQQSLDQGLQFLIQYYNGEERAKGNILERFSAQQFPDLHSELNLSSLELGDSALYFCASSVGTGDEQYFGPGTRLTVT.

The rearrangement joins TRBV6-5 to TRBJ2-7; 10 bases map to TRBD2. CDR3 length: 15 residues. Germline V gene sequence: CDR1 MNHEY, CDR2 SVGAGI. The V segment lost 6 bases and the J segment 1 base; nucleotides outside the gene matches: 6. Written as DNA, the CDR3 is TGTGCCAGCAGCGTCCTAGCGGGAGCATCCTACGAGCAGTACTTC. It specifies CASSVLAGASYEQYF.

The chain has TRBV6-5 and TRBJ2-7; possible D gene TRBD2, 6 bases. V was pared by 2 bases and J by 2 bases, with 10 bases between. Germline lookup yields CDR1 MNHEY and CDR2 SVGAGI. The CDR3 contains 14 residues. Written as DNA, the CDR3 is TGTGCCAGCAGTTACGCGGGGCCTACCTACGAGCAGTACTTC. It is translated as CASSYAGPTYEQYF.